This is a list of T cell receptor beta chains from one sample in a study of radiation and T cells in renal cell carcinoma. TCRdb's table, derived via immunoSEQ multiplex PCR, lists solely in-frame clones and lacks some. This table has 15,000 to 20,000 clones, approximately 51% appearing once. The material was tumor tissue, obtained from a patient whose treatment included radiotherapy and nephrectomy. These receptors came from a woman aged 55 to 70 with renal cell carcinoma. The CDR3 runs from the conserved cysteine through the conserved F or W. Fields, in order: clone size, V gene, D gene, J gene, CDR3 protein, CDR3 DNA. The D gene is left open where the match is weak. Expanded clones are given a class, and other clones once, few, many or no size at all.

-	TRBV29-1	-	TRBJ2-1	CSVDRGLYVNEQFF	TGCAGCGTTGACAGGGGCCTTTATGTCAATGAGCAGTTCTTC
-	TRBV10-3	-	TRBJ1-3	CAINGQLGGNTIYF	TGTGCCATCAATGGACAATTGGGAGGAAACACCATATATTTT
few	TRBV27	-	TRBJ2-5	CASTPGQRETQYF	TGTGCCAGCACCCCGGGTCAGCGGGAGACCCAGTACTTC
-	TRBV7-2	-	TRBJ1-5	CASSLAANSNQPQHF	TGTGCCAGCAGCTTAGCGGCAAATAGCAATCAGCCCCAGCATTTT
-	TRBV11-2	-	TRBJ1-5	CASSLRGHNQPQHF	TGTGCCAGCAGCTTGCGAGGGCACAATCAGCCCCAGCATTTT
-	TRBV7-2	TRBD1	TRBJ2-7	CASAAGSGTGSEYF	TGTGCCAGCGCCGCCGGGTCCGGGACAGGAAGTGAGTACTTC
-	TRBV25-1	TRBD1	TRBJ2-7	CASSDYGTEYEQYF	TGTGCCAGCAGTGATTACGGGACAGAATACGAGCAGTACTTC
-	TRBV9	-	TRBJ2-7	CASSVGSRGIYEQYF	TGTGCCAGCAGCGTAGGGTCTAGGGGGATTTACGAGCAGTACTTC
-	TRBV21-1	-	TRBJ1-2	CASREQGADGYTF	TGTGCCAGCAGGGAACAGGGGGCGGATGGCTACACCTTC
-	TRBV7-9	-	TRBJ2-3	CASSSRPASTDTQYF	TGTGCCAGCAGCTCCCGACCCGCTAGCACAGATACGCAGTATTTT
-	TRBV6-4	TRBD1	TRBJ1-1	CASSPGGASTEAFF	TGTGCCAGCAGTCCAGGGGGGGCGAGCACTGAAGCTTTCTTT
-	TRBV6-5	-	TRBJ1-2	CASREQGGYTF	TGTGCCAGCAGGGAACAGGGCGGCTACACCTTC
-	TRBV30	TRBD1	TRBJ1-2	CAWSGSTGEGYTF	TGTGCCTGGAGTGGGTCTACAGGGGAAGGCTACACCTTC
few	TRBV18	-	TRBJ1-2	CASSPQGDYGYTF	TGTGCCAGCTCACCGCAGGGTGACTATGGCTACACCTTC
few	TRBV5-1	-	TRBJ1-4	CASSFESRGEKLFF	TGCGCCAGCAGCTTTGAGAGCCGAGGGGAAAAACTGTTTTTT
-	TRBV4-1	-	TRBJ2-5	CASSQNRQVETQYF	TGCGCCAGCAGCCAGAACCGACAGGTGGAGACCCAGTACTTC
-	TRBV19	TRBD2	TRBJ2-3	CASSIVGGGTQYF	TGTGCCAGTAGTATAGTCGGGGGAGGGACGCAGTATTTT
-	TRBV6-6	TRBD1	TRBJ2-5	CASRSGTGGEGETQYF	TGTGCCAGCAGGTCCGGGACAGGGGGCGAGGGGGAGACCCAGTACTTC
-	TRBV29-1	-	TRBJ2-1	CSPRDGKTNEQFF	TGCAGCCCCAGAGACGGCAAAACCAATGAGCAGTTCTTC
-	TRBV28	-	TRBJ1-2	CASRLSRAAYGYTF	TGTGCCAGCAGGTTATCAAGGGCCGCCTATGGCTACACCTTC
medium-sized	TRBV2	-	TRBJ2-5	CASSGLEETQYF	TGTGCCAGCAGTGGCCTTGAAGAGACCCAGTACTTC
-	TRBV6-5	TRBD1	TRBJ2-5	CASSYQRDRVAETQYF	TGTGCCAGCAGTTACCAGCGGGACAGGGTGGCGGAGACCCAGTACTTC
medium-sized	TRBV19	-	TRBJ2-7	CASSPRRGHYEQYF	TGTGCCAGTAGTCCCCGGAGGGGCCACTACGAGCAGTACTTC
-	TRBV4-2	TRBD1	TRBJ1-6	CASSQDGTGVSPLHF	TGTGCCAGCAGCCAAGACGGTACAGGGGTTTCACCCCTCCACTTT
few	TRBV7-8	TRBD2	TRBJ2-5	CASSLAGGQEETQYF	TGTGCCAGCAGCTTAGCGGGAGGGCAGGAGGAGACCCAGTACTTC
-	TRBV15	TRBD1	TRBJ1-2	CATSRGQGAIRFRGYTF	TGTGCCACCAGCAGAGGACAGGGGGCGATACGGTTTCGGGGCTACACCTTC
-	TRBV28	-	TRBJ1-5	CASTGVLSNQPQHF	TGTGCCAGCACCGGGGTGTTAAGCAATCAGCCCCAGCATTTT
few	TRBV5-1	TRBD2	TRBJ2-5	CASSWTSGSRETQYF	TGCGCCAGCAGCTGGACTAGCGGGAGTAGGGAGACCCAGTACTTC
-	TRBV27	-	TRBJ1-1	CASSFGTEAFF	TGTGCCAGCAGTTTCGGGACTGAAGCTTTCTTT
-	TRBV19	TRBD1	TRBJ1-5	CASSRTGDTNQPQHF	TGTGCCAGTAGTAGGACAGGGGACACCAATCAGCCCCAGCATTTT
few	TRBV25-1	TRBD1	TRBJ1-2	CASSETGLGGYTF	TGTGCCAGCAGTGAGACAGGGCTGGGGGGCTACACCTTC
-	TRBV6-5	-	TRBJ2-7	CASSYSRRGASYEQYF	TGTGCCAGCAGTTACTCGAGAAGGGGAGCCTCCTACGAGCAGTACTTC
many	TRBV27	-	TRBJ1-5	CASGSYQPQHF	TGTGCCAGCGGATCTTATCAGCCCCAGCATTTT
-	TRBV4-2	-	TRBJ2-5	CASSQGQIAVQETQYF	TGTGCCAGCAGCCAAGGTCAGATAGCGGTCCAAGAGACCCAGTACTTC
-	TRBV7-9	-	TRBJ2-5	CASSFTGTQETQYF	TGTGCCAGCAGCTTCACAGGGACCCAAGAGACCCAGTACTTC
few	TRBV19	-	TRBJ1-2	CASTPQGGGYGYTF	TGTGCCAGTACCCCACAGGGAGGAGGGTATGGCTACACCTTC
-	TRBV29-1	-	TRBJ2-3	CSVAISGTDTQYF	TGCAGCGTTGCGATTTCCGGGACAGATACGCAGTATTTT
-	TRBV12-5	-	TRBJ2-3	CASGPDTDTQYF	TGTGCTAGTGGTCCTGATACGGATACGCAGTATTTT
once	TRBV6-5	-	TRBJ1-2	CASRRDQVNGYTF	TGTGCCAGCAGACGCGACCAAGTAAATGGCTACACCTTC
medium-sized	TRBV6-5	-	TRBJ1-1	CASGPFMVNTEAFF	TGTGCCAGCGGGCCCTTCATGGTGAACACTGAAGCTTTCTTT
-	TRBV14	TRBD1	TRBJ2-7	CASSSGRGRQYF	TGTGCCAGCAGCTCCGGCAGGGGGCGGCAGTACTTC
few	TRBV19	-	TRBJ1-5	CASSRWGAGGNQPQHF	TGTGCCAGTAGTAGGTGGGGGGCGGGTGGCAATCAGCCCCAGCATTTT
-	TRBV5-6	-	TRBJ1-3	CASSQQGVGGNTIYF	TGTGCCAGCAGTCAACAGGGAGTTGGCGGAAACACCATATATTTT
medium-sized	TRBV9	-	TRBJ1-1	CASSAMTPEAFF	TGTGCCAGCAGCGCTATGACTCCGGAAGCTTTCTTT
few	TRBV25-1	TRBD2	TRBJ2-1	CASSEWGTSGSGEQFF	TGTGCCAGCAGTGAATGGGGGACTAGCGGGAGCGGTGAGCAGTTCTTC
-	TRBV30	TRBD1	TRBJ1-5	CAWSSQGDQPQHF	TGTGCCTGGAGTTCTCAGGGGGATCAGCCCCAGCATTTT
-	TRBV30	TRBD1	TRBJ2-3	CAWGRDRGTDTQYF	TGTGCCTGGGGCCGGGACAGGGGGACAGATACGCAGTATTTT
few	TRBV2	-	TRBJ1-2	CASRLRGVNYGYTF	TGTGCCAGCAGGTTAAGGGGGGTTAACTATGGCTACACCTTC
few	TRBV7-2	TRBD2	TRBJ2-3	CASSLGGGSGLPSTDTQYF	TGTGCCAGCAGCTTAGGGGGCGGTAGCGGGTTACCTAGCACAGATACGCAGTATTTT
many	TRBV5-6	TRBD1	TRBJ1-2	CASSPGQGGGYTF	TGTGCCAGCAGCCCGGGACAGGGGGGTGGCTACACCTTC
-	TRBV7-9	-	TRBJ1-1	CASSPTQTWTVNTEAFF	TGTGCCAGCAGCCCCACCCAAACTTGGACGGTTAACACTGAAGCTTTCTTT
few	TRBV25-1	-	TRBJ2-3	CALRVAATSTDTQYF	TGTGCGCTAAGAGTGGCCGCTACTAGCACAGATACGCAGTATTTT
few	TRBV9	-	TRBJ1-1	CASSITGGNTEAFF	TGTGCCAGCAGTATTACAGGCGGTAACACTGAAGCTTTCTTT
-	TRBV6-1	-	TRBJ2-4	CASSPQVGGQNIQYF	TGTGCCAGCAGCCCCCAAGTTGGGGGGCAAAACATTCAGTACTTC
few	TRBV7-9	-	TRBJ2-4	CASSSFRDQYIQYF	TGTGCCAGCAGCTCATTCAGGGATCAATACATTCAGTACTTC
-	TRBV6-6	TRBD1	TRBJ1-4	CASSHRDRPRELFF	TGTGCCAGCAGTCACCGGGACAGACCCCGGGAACTGTTTTTT
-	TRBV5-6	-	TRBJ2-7	CASSQGLTLSSYEQYF	TGTGCCAGCAGCCAGGGACTGACGCTGAGCTCCTACGAGCAGTACTTC